The next 6 T cell receptor beta chains were all read from a single sample in a study of technical replicates of blood from several donors. Sequencing used immunoSEQ multiplex PCR; TCRdb keeps in-frame clones, though not all of them. The profile shows about 80,000 clones, 75% to 90% of them singletons. The material sequenced was T cells isolated from PBMCs. These receptors were taken from a human donor in good health.

The chain recombines TRBV14 with TRBJ2-7, with D possibly being TRBD1 (6 bases). The CDR3 totals 15 residues. Trimming removed 1 base from V and 9 bases from J, with 19 bases in between. The germline gives CDR1 SGHDN, CDR2 FVKESK. The CDR3 DNA reads as TGTGCCAGCAGCCAAGTTCCGGGACAAGATGATCTGCAGTACTTC. Translating it yields CASSQVPGQDDLQYF.

V is TRBV30 and J is TRBJ2-5; no clear D. V lost 0 bases, J lost 5 bases, and 7 bases lay in between. CDR1 and CDR2 from the germline V gene are GTSNPN and SVGIG (reference sequence). The length of the CDR3 is 12 residues. CDR3 sequence (DNA): TGTGCCTGGAGTGTACTAAGTGAGACCCAGTACTTC. It encodes CAWSVLSETQYF.

The chain joins TRBV25-1 to TRBJ1-2, with 7 bases fitting TRBD1. CDR3 length: 14 residues. Germline V gives CDR1 MGHDK, CDR2 SYGVNS. The ends lost 5 bases at V and 7 bases at J; junction bases unmatched: 10. CDR3 nucleotide sequence: TGTGCCAGCAGTTCGCCGGGACAGATAAGTGGCTACACCTTC. Its translation: CASSSPGQISGYTF.

V gene TRBV27 combines with J gene TRBJ2-2; tentatively, D is TRBD2 (6 bases). V lost 8 bases, J lost 5 bases, and 30 bases lay in between. The CDR3 has 19 residues. The germline V gene has CDR1 MNHEY and CDR2 SMNVEV (reference sequence). The CDR3 region is CASGFQTEPSDFKTGELFF. CDR3 nucleotide sequence: TGTGCCAGCGGGTTCCAGACTGAACCTAGCGACTTCAAAACCGGGGAGCTGTTTTTT.

The V and J genes are TRBV7-9 and TRBJ2-7; 7 bases agree with TRBD1. CDR3 length equals 14 residues. Trimming cost V 5 bases and J 2 bases; bases outside gene matches: 6. Germline CDR1 reads SEHNR; CDR2 reads FQNEAQ (reference sequence). The CDR3 coding sequence is TGTGCCAGCAGCGCCGACAGGGCCCCCTACGAGCAGTACTTC. Its protein product is CASSADRAPYEQYF.

The chain has TRBV30 and TRBJ2-6; D is ambiguous. The CDR3 is 14 amino acids. The V end lost 1 base, the J end lost 0 bases, and 4 bases lay between the germline ends. Germline CDR1 is GTSNPN and CDR2 is SVGIG (reference sequence). In DNA form, the CDR3 reads TGTGCCTGGAGTGCCATCTCTGGGGCCAACGTCCTGACTTTC. Protein: CAWSAISGANVLTF.